Below, 30 T cell receptor beta chains from the same sample are listed, as sequenced in a study of siplizumab effects on memory and regulatory T cells. Libraries were prepared by immunoSEQ multiplex PCR; TCRdb keeps only in-frame clonotypes and omits some of them. The sample records some 62,000 clones, around 79% being singletons. The sequenced material came from memory CD4+ T cells sorted from blood. The source is a human donor in good health.

The rearrangement joins TRBV9 to TRBJ2-2, with a weak D call TRBD1 (6 bases). This CDR3 is built from 16 residues. V was trimmed by 0 bases and J by 0 bases, leaving 9 bases between them. Germline loops: CDR1 SGDLS, CDR2 YYNGEE. This CDR3 is CASSVVDRPNTGELFF. DNA of the CDR3: TGTGCCAGCAGCGTAGTGGACAGACCGAACACCGGGGAGCTGTTTTTT.

The CDR3 DNA reads as TGTGCCAGCAGCGGGGGGGACGGATTCGTGAACACTGAAGCTTTCTTT. This gives the protein CASSGGDGFVNTEAFF. The chain has TRBV5-6 and TRBJ1-1, with D maybe TRBD1 (5 bases). Germline V gives CDR1 SGHDT, CDR2 YYEEEE. This CDR3 contains 16 residues. Trimming pared 4 bases from V and 0 bases from J, leaving 16 bases between.

The chain links TRBV5-4 to TRBJ2-1, with 8 bases lining up with TRBD2. With 5 bases clipped from V and 0 bases from J, the junction kept 10 bases outside the gene matches. The CDR3 has 17 residues. Germline CDR1 is SGHNT and CDR2 is YYREEE (reference sequence). CDR3: CASSQASGGSSYNEQFF. Written as DNA, the CDR3 is TGTGCCAGCAGTCAGGCCAGCGGGGGAAGCTCCTACAATGAGCAGTTCTTC.

V and J are TRBV6-5 and TRBJ1-2, with D perhaps TRBD1 (6 bases). Germline V gene sequence: CDR1 MNHEY, CDR2 SVGAGI. There are 14 residues in the CDR3. V dropped 6 bases and J dropped 6 bases, with 17 bases sitting between them. In nucleotides, the CDR3 is TGTGCCAGCAGCATAGGGAGACAGGAGAATGGCTACACCTTC. It is translated as CASSIGRQENGYTF.

The chain combines TRBV29-1 with TRBJ2-1; 8 bases line up with TRBD2. V shed 5 bases and J 9 bases; nucleotides not matched to a gene: 6. The germline V gene has CDR1 SQVTM and CDR2 ANQGSEA. The CDR3 contains 12 residues. The CDR3 loop is CSVRGGFGEQFF. The CDR3 bases are TGCAGCGTTCGGGGGGGCTTTGGTGAGCAGTTCTTC.

This clone has only a few counts. The chain employs TRBV7-9 and TRBJ1-1; D is undetermined. CDR3 length: 13 residues. Germline loops: CDR1 SEHNR, CDR2 FQNEAQ (reference sequence). Trimming cost V 6 bases and J 2 bases, with 10 bases left between them. DNA for the CDR3: TGTGCCAGCAGTGTGAGAGGAAACACTGAAGCTTTCTTT. This translates into CASSVRGNTEAFF.

V and J are TRBV21-1 and TRBJ1-5. TRBV21-1 counts as a pseudogene. The length of the CDR3 is 17 residues. CDR3 DNA sequence: TGTGCCAGCAGCAAAGATATAGGGGGGACTGGCAATCAGCCCCAGCATTTT. It encodes CASSKDIGGTGNQPQHF.

The rearrangement uses TRBV27 and TRBJ1-1; D is perhaps TRBD1 (5 bases). The CDR3 has 13 amino acids. The V gene lost 6 bases and the J gene lost 1 base, with 9 bases spanning the gap. Germline V lookup: CDR1 MNHEY, CDR2 SMNVEV (reference sequence). This chain's CDR3 is CASRKTGNTEAFF. The CDR3 nucleotides read TGTGCCAGCAGAAAAACAGGGAACACTGAAGCTTTCTTT.

The chain has TRBV11-2 and TRBJ1-2, with 12 bases aligning to TRBD1. The V gene end was trimmed by 4 bases and the J gene end by 7 bases; junction bases not matched to a gene: 7. The CDR3 has 15 residues. CDR1 is SGHAT and CDR2 is FQNNGV in the germline V gene. CDR3 sequence reads: CASSSTGQGASGYTF. In DNA, the CDR3 is TGTGCCAGCAGCTCAACGGGACAGGGGGCTTCTGGCTACACCTTC.

V usage is TRBV7-9 and J usage is TRBJ2-5; 10 bases align to TRBD2. CDR1 and CDR2 (germline): SEHNR, FQNEAQ (reference sequence). Trimming took 1 base from V and 5 from J; bases not matched to a gene: 13. The CDR3 has 18 residues. As DNA, the CDR3 is TGTGCCAGCAGCTTAGGATCTAGCGGGGGTTACGGGGGTGAGACCCAGTACTTC. It encodes CASSLGSSGGYGGETQYF.

This chain links TRBV7-2 with TRBJ2-3, with D tentatively TRBD2 (6 bases). The germline gives CDR1 SGHTA, CDR2 FQGNSA. The CDR3 has 15 amino acids. V lost 3 bases and J lost 4, with 14 bases in between. The CDR3 loop is CASSFTGLAADTQYF. Here the CDR3 DNA reads TGTGCCAGCAGCTTTACGGGACTGGCGGCAGATACGCAGTATTTT.

The chain combines TRBV5-1 with TRBJ2-5; either TRBD1 or TRBD2 may fit D (5 bases each). V shed 6 bases and J shed 3 bases, with 18 bases lying between them. The CDR3 runs to 15 residues. Germline-derived CDR1 and CDR2 are SGHRS and YFSETQ. The CDR3 nucleotides read TGCGCCAGCACCAAGACCGGGACGGAAAAAGAGACCCAGTACTTC. This encodes CASTKTGTEKETQYF.

The chain is built from TRBV7-9 and TRBJ2-5; 8 bases fit TRBD2. Per the germline V gene, CDR1 is SEHNR and CDR2 is FQNEAQ (reference sequence). With 2 bases clipped from V and 0 bases from J, the junction kept 8 bases outside the gene matches. The CDR3 is 17 residues long. The DNA for the CDR3 is TGTGCCAGCAGCTTAATCCGGGGCGGGGGGAACCAAGAGACCCAGTACTTC. This sequence encodes CASSLIRGGGNQETQYF.

The table lists this clone with a count of one. The chain couples TRBV7-9 to TRBJ2-3; 7 bases are a match to TRBD1. The V gene's germline CDR1 is SEHNR and CDR2 FQNEAQ (reference sequence). The CDR3 runs 14 residues. V lost 5 bases and J lost 6; bases outside the gene matches: 8. The chain's CDR3 is CASSRTGPSDTQYF. In nucleotides, the CDR3 is TGTGCCAGCAGCAGGACAGGACCCTCGGATACGCAGTATTTT. Filled out from reference TRBV7-9 and TRBJ2-3, the complete variable domain reads DTGVSQNPRHKITKRGQNVTFRCDPISEHNRLYWYRQTLGQGPEFLTYFQNEAQLEKSRLLSDRFSAERPKGSFSTLEIQRTEQGDSAMYLCASSRTGPSDTQYFGPGTRLTVL.

The gene calls are TRBV2 and TRBJ1-5; 11 bases map to TRBD1. The CDR3 has 16 amino acids. Per germline, CDR1 SNHLY and CDR2 FYNNEI. V lost 3 bases to trimming and J lost 5 bases; unmatched junction nucleotides: 6. DNA for the CDR3: TGTGCCAGCAGTGAGGACAGGGGGCGAGTGGATCAGCCCCAGCATTTT. Amino acids: CASSEDRGRVDQPQHF.

The CDR3: CASSLAGGFQGQDYGYTF. The CDR3 nucleotides are TGCGCCAGCAGCTTGGCCGGGGGGTTCCAGGGTCAAGACTATGGCTACACCTTC. The gene calls are TRBV5-1 and TRBJ1-2; D is possibly TRBD1 (5 bases). Germline-derived CDR1 and CDR2 are SGHRS and YFSETQ. V was clipped by 0 bases and J by 3 bases, with 21 bases between them. This CDR3 is built from 18 residues.

The V and J genes are TRBV12-5 and TRBJ2-2, with D possibly TRBD1 on 6 matching bases. Trimming took 1 base from V and 8 from J, leaving 11 bases between them. The germline gives CDR1 LGHNT, CDR2 FRNRAP. The CDR3 contains 14 residues. CDR3 loop: CASGLGDILGELFF. The CDR3 DNA is TGTGCTAGTGGTTTGGGGGACATATTGGGGGAGCTGTTTTTT.

This sequence joins TRBV4-1 and TRBJ2-3; TRBD1 is a possible D gene (6 bases). Germline V gene sequence: CDR1 MGHRA, CDR2 YSYEKL. The CDR3 totals 16 residues. The V and J ends lost 4 bases and 4 bases respectively, with 18 bases between them. CDR3 DNA: TGCGCCAGCAGCCCTCTGGACAGAACCGGCGCAGATACGCAGTATTTT. Protein: CASSPLDRTGADTQYF.

On this clone: At one of its ends the junction is not consistent with the germline gene, which may arise from a read error. The chain recombines TRBV29-1 with TRBJ2-4; 7 nucleotides agree with TRBD1. Germline assignment: CDR1 SQVTM and CDR2 ANQGSEA. This CDR3 is 12 amino acids long. The CDR3 DNA reads as TGCAGCGTTGAAGATCGTCCGGACAGGCCCATCTTC. Its protein product is CSVEDRPDRPIF.

The V and J genes are TRBV30 and TRBJ2-1; D possibly matches TRBD1 or TRBD2 (5 bases each). The CDR3 consists of 14 residues. Trimming pared 4 bases from V and 5 bases from J, leaving 15 bases between. Per the germline V gene, CDR1 is GTSNPN and CDR2 is SVGIG (reference sequence). CDR3 sequence reads: CAWNLGTTNNEQFF. As DNA, the CDR3 is TGTGCCTGGAACTTGGGGACGACCAACAATGAGCAGTTCTTC.

The V gene is TRBV4-2, the J gene TRBJ2-4, with D possibly being TRBD2 (6 bases). Germline lookup yields CDR1 LGHNA and CDR2 YNFKEQ. The CDR3 has 16 residues. V was cut by 3 bases and J by 5 bases, with 17 bases left in between. This chain's CDR3 is CASSHLSPGLENIQYF. CDR3 nucleotides: TGTGCCAGCAGCCACCTCTCACCGGGACTCGAAAACATTCAGTACTTC.

A few counts support this clone. The chain is built from TRBV18 and TRBJ1-5; D is unclear. Germline loops: CDR1 KGHSH, CDR2 LQKENI. The CDR3 is 14 amino acids. V lost 2 bases, J lost 4 bases, and 9 bases lay in between. The CDR3 bases are TGTGCCAGCTCACCAAAGGGAAGAAATCAGCCCCAGCATTTT. Translation: CASSPKGRNQPQHF.

The rearrangement links TRBV12-5 to TRBJ2-6; no reliable D call. Germline V lookup: CDR1 LGHNT, CDR2 FRNRAP. Trimming pared 1 base from V and 2 bases from J, leaving 12 bases between. This CDR3 is built from 17 residues. The CDR3 DNA is TGTGCTAGTGGTTTGGGGGGTTGGCAGGCTGGGGCCAACGTCCTGACTTTC. Residues: CASGLGGWQAGANVLTF. Combining the CDR3 with reference TRBV12-5 and TRBJ2-6 gives the whole variable domain DARVTQTPRHKVTEMGQEVTMRCQPILGHNTVFWYRQTMMQGLELLAYFRNRAPLDDSGMPKDRFSAEMPDATLATLKIQPSEPRDSAVYFCASGLGGWQAGANVLTFGAGSRLTVL.

The chain is built from TRBV10-3 and TRBJ2-1, with 8 bases lining up with TRBD2. Germline values: CDR1 ENHRY, CDR2 SYGVKD. Germline trimming cut 2 bases from V and 6 bases from J; bases unmatched to any gene: 0. This CDR3 is 13 amino acids long. Here the CDR3 DNA reads TGTGCCATCAGTGAGGGGACTAGCAATGAGCAGTTCTTC. This gives the protein CAISEGTSNEQFF.

The genes are TRBV6-7 and TRBJ2-3; a possible D gene is TRBD2 (5 bases). TRBV6-7 is classed as an ORF, of uncertain function. Deletions cut 0 bases from V and 0 bases from J, with 10 bases between. This CDR3 contains 16 residues. CDR3 coding DNA: TGTGCCAGCAGTTACTCGGAGGCTAGGAGCACAGATACGCAGTATTTT. The encoded protein is CASSYSEARSTDTQYF.

This sequence joins TRBV19 and TRBJ1-4; possible D gene TRBD1, 5 bases. Trimming shortened V by 5 bases and J by 10 bases, and 20 bases separated the two germline ends. The CDR3 loop spans 15 amino acids. Germline V CDR1 and CDR2: LNHDA, SQIVND (reference sequence). CDR3 bases: TGTGCCAGTAGTCCTCGACAGACCGCTCCGGGAAAACTGTTTTTT. This codes for CASSPRQTAPGKLFF.

The chain is built from TRBV6-6 and TRBJ1-1, with 10 bases lining up with TRBD1. Germline trimming cut 6 bases from V and 6 bases from J; bases unmatched to any gene: 7. The CDR3 is made up of 14 amino acids. CDR1 and CDR2 from the germline V gene are MNHNY and SVGAGI (reference sequence). In nucleotides, the CDR3 is TGTGCCAGCAGAAAGGGACAGGGGATCCCTGAAGCTTTCTTT. This gives the protein CASRKGQGIPEAFF.

The rearrangement joins TRBV4-1 to TRBJ2-3; TRBD1 aligns across 9 bases. This CDR3 has 16 residues. From germline, CDR1 is MGHRA and CDR2 YSYEKL. Trimming cost V 0 bases and J 1 base; bases outside gene matches: 2. CDR3 loop: CASSQDWDRGTDTQYF. Here the CDR3 DNA reads TGCGCCAGCAGCCAAGACTGGGACAGGGGCACAGATACGCAGTATTTT.

The CDR3, as DNA: TGTGCCAGCAGCCTCACTAGCGGCGTTTACGAGCAGTACTTC. It encodes CASSLTSGVYEQYF. The chain has TRBV11-2 and TRBJ2-7, with 8 bases aligning to TRBD2. Per the germline V gene, CDR1 is SGHAT and CDR2 is FQNNGV. The trim removed 5 bases at V and 4 bases at J, leaving 7 bases unmatched. The CDR3 runs to 14 residues.

CDR3 region: CATSNDRQGPRVIRNQPQHF. The CDR3 DNA sequence: TGTGCCACCAGCAACGACCGTCAGGGCCCCCGGGTTATCCGCAATCAGCCCCAGCATTTT. The J gene is TRBJ1-5, the V gene TRBV15, with a tentative D call TRBD1 (5 bases). Germline lookup yields CDR1 LNHNV and CDR2 YYDKDF (reference sequence). The CDR3 extends over 20 amino acids. V was clipped by 4 bases and J by 2 bases, with 27 bases between them.